These 15 T cell receptor beta chains were all obtained from the same sample, sequenced in a study of T cells after yellow fever vaccination. TCRdb called the 5' RACE reads again in MiXCR, with one record for every CDR3 protein. The table lists 45,000 to 60,000 distinct CDR3 sequences, around 6.1% of them singletons, with roughly 28% in the top ten. The sequences come from PBMCs, either bulk or a sorted T-cell subset (CD4+, CD8+, memory, or dextramer-sorted; not recorded which), collected on the day of the yellow fever booster vaccination. Receptor source: a young man who received the YFV17D yellow fever vaccine.

In its sample, this clonotype was seen many times. The V gene is TRBV28, the J gene TRBJ1-1; maybe TRBD1 (6 bases). Germline lookup yields CDR1 MDHEN and CDR2 SYDVKM. This CDR3 is built from 14 residues. Deletions cut 6 bases from V and 0 bases from J, with 11 bases between. CDR3 DNA: TGTGCCAGCAGAATACAGGGTATGAACACTGAAGCTTTCTTT. It yields the protein CASRIQGMNTEAFF.

This clonotype was seen just once. It may be a read error: a sequence one base away is much more abundant. V and J are TRBV20-1 and TRBJ2-3; TRBD1 agrees at 11 bases. This CDR3 spans 14 amino acids. Germline CDR1 DFQATT, CDR2 SNEGSKA (reference sequence). The CDR3 protein is CSATGQGETDSQYF. Written as DNA, the CDR3 is TGCAGTGCCACGGGACAGGGGGAGACAGATTCGCAGTATTTT.

This clonotype was picked up many times. The chain employs TRBV4-2 and TRBJ2-7; D is unclear. Trimming left V 1 base short and J 3 bases short, with 13 bases between. Germline assignment: CDR1 LGHNA and CDR2 YNFKEQ. This CDR3 is 15 amino acids long. The CDR3: CASSQVLGPLYEQYV. The DNA of the CDR3 is TGTGCCAGCAGCCAAGTTCTAGGGCCCCTCTACGAGCAGTACGTC.

There are many counts of this clonotype. The J gene is TRBJ2-1, the V gene TRBV20-1, with TRBD2 matching over 8 bases. The CDR3 runs 11 residues. CDR1 and CDR2 (germline): DFQATT, SNEGSKA (reference sequence). The ends lost 5 bases at V and 10 bases at J; junction bases unmatched: 4. The CDR3 sequence: CSAGRLAEQFF. CDR3 nucleotides: TGCAGTGCTGGAAGACTAGCGGAGCAGTTCTTC.

V usage is TRBV5-4 and J usage is TRBJ2-7; 12 positions match TRBD1. Germline lookup yields CDR1 SGHNT and CDR2 YYREEE (reference sequence). The CDR3 consists of 15 residues. J lost 7 bases, V lost 3 bases, and 8 bases had no gene match. CDR3 nucleotide sequence: TGTGCCAGCAGCTCAGGGGGACAGGGGGCTTTGGAGCAGTACTTC. This encodes CASSSGGQGALEQYF.

The rearrangement links TRBV29-1 to TRBJ1-5; D is possibly TRBD1 (5 bases). Germline V gene data show CDR1 as SQVTM and CDR2 as ANQGSEA. The ends were cut back, 4 bases at V and 5 bases at J, with 9 bases in the middle. This CDR3 is 12 amino acids long. CDR3 coding DNA: TGCAGCGTTGGGGGGGGGGATCAGCCCCAGCATTTT. Its translation is CSVGGGDQPQHF.

This clonotype has at least ten counts. The chain joins TRBV4-3 to TRBJ2-5, with TRBD1 as a possible D gene (5 bases). V shed 0 bases and J shed 0 bases, with 14 bases lying between them. Germline V gene data show CDR1 as LGHNA and CDR2 as YSLEER. CDR3 size: 17 residues. Here the CDR3 reads CASSQEGISGYQETQYF. DNA for the CDR3: TGCGCCAGCAGCCAAGAAGGAATATCAGGGTACCAAGAGACCCAGTACTTC.

Many counts were recorded for this clonotype. The chain couples TRBV4-1 to TRBJ2-7, with D unresolved. Germline CDR1 is MGHRA and CDR2 is YSYEKL. The CDR3 spans 14 residues. The ends were cut back, 3 bases at V and 0 bases at J, with 9 bases in the middle. The CDR3: CASSHRYSSYEQYF. The DNA for the CDR3 is TGCGCCAGCAGCCATAGATACAGCTCCTACGAGCAGTACTTC.

This clonotype was recorded at least ten times. The rearrangement links TRBV7-8 to TRBJ2-3; D is perhaps TRBD2 (7 bases). Trimming left V 6 bases short and J 3 bases short, with 16 bases between. The germline CDR1 and CDR2 sequences are SGHVS and FQNEAQ. The CDR3 sequence is 15 residues long. The CDR3 spells CASSSPGRGTDTQYF. For the CDR3, the DNA is TGTGCCAGCAGTTCCCCAGGGAGGGGGACAGATACGCAGTATTTT.

This sequence joins TRBV30 and TRBJ2-1, with unresolved D. Germline V gives CDR1 GTSNPN, CDR2 SVGIG (reference sequence). V lost 5 bases and J lost 5, with 16 bases in between. The CDR3 is made up of 14 amino acids. CDR3 in amino acids: CAWQGGSLNNEQFF. The CDR3 nucleotides read TGTGCCTGGCAAGGTGGCAGCTTGAACAATGAGCAGTTCTTC.

A few counts support this clonotype. V usage is TRBV6-2 or TRBV6-3 and J usage is TRBJ1-2; TRBD1 matches at 9 bases. V shed 8 bases, J shed 2 bases, and the junction held 9 bases outside the gene matches. Per germline, CDR1 MNHEY and CDR2 SVGEGT. The CDR3 contains 15 residues. CDR3 sequence: CASDWGTGTNYGYTF. The DNA for the CDR3 is TGTGCCAGCGATTGGGGGACAGGGACGAACTATGGCTACACCTTC.

There are a few counts of this clonotype. The V and J genes are TRBV30 and TRBJ2-7; the D gene is possibly TRBD1 (5 bases). The CDR3 runs to 14 residues. Germline CDR1 GTSNPN, CDR2 SVGIG (reference sequence). Trimming pared 2 bases from V and 3 bases from J, leaving 14 bases between. The CDR3 protein is CAWSLWQGRYEQYF. The CDR3 DNA reads as TGTGCCTGGAGTCTGTGGCAGGGCCGCTACGAGCAGTACTTC.

The V and J genes are TRBV5-1 and TRBJ2-5; D is ambiguous. The CDR3 extends over 15 amino acids. The germline V gene has CDR1 SGHRS and CDR2 YFSETQ. Between the trimmed V and J ends, which lost 10 bases and 2 bases, there was a span of 21 bases. Written as DNA, the CDR3 is TGCGCCCCCCTGGAAGCAGAAGGGCAACAAGAGACCCAGTACTTC. It translates to CAPLEAEGQQETQYF. Full variable domain (remainder filled in from reference TRBV5-1 and TRBJ2-5): KAGVTQTPRYLIKTRGQQVTLSCSPISGHRSVSWYQQTPGQGLQFLFEYFSETQRNKGNFPGRFSGRQFSNSRSEMNVSTLELGDSALYLCAPLEAEGQQETQYFGPGTRLLVL.

This clonotype appeared a few times. The chain couples TRBV6-2 or TRBV6-3 to TRBJ1-2; D uncertain. The germline V gene has CDR1 MNHEY and CDR2 SVGEGT. Trimming took 4 bases from V and 4 from J, leaving 13 bases between them. The length of the CDR3 is 14 residues. DNA of the CDR3: TGTGCCAGCAGTTTATCATATACAGCCTATGGCTACACCTTC. Translation: CASSLSYTAYGYTF.

This clonotype was seen only a few times. This chain links TRBV19 with TRBJ2-1, with D possibly TRBD1 on 6 matching bases. The CDR3 has 15 residues. From germline, CDR1 is LNHDA and CDR2 SQIVND (reference sequence). V was pared by 6 bases and J by 2 bases, with 14 bases between. Here the CDR3 DNA reads TGTGCCAGTAGGTCGAGGGGGTCCACCTACAATGAGCAGTTCTTC. Translating it yields CASRSRGSTYNEQFF. Supplemented by reference TRBV19 and TRBJ2-1, the full variable domain reads DGGITQSPKYLFRKEGQNVTLSCEQNLNHDAMYWYRQDPGQGLRLIYYSQIVNDFQKGDIAEGYSVSREKKESFPLTVTSAQKNPTAFYLCASRSRGSTYNEQFFGPGTRLTVL.